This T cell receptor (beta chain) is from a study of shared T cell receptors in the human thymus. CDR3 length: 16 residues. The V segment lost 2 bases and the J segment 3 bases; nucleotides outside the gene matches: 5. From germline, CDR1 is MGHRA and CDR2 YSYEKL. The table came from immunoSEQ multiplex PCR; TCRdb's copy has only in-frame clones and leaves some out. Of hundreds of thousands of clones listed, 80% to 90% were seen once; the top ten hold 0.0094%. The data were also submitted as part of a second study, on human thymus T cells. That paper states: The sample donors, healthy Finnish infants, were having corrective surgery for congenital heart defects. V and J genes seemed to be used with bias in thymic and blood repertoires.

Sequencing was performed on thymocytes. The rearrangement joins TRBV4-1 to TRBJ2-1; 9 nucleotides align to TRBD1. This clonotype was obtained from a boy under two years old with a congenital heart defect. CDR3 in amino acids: CASSQRPGQGYNEQFF. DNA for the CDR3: TGCGCCAGCAGCCAACGCCCGGGACAGGGCTACAATGAGCAGTTCTTC.